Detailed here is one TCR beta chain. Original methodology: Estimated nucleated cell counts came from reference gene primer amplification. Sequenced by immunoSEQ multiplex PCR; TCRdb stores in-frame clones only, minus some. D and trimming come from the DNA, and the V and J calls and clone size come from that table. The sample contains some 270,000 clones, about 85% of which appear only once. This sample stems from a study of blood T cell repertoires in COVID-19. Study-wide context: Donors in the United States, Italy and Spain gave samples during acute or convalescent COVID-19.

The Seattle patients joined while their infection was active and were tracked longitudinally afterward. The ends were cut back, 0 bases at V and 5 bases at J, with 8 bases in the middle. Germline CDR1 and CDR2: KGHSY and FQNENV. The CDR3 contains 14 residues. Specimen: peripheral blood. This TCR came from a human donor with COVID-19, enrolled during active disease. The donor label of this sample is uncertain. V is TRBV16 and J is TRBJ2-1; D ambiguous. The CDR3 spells CASSQSTRNNEQFF. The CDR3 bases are TGTGCCAGCAGCCAATCCACTCGAAACAATGAGCAGTTCTTC.